Each of the 2 T cell receptor beta chains below was sequenced from the same sample in a study of blood T cell repertoires in COVID-19. Sequencing used immunoSEQ multiplex PCR; TCRdb keeps in-frame clones, though not all of them. Among approximately 210,000 clones listed, around four fifths were seen once. Sequenced sample: peripheral blood. Receptors originate from a woman between 50 and 59 years old with acute or convalescent COVID-19.

The table lists this clone with a count of one. The rearrangement joins TRBV19 to TRBJ2-2; D perhaps matches TRBD1 (6 bases). Per the germline V gene, CDR1 is LNHDA and CDR2 is SQIVND (reference sequence). There are 14 residues in the CDR3. V lost 4 bases to trimming and J lost 6 bases, with 12 bases between them. The chain's CDR3 is CASSRGGSAGELFF. The CDR3 DNA is TGTGCCAGTAGTAGAGGGGGTTCGGCCGGGGAGCTGTTTTTT.

The V and J genes are TRBV28 and TRBJ2-5, with D possibly matching TRBD1 (5 bases). Germline V gene data show CDR1 as MDHEN and CDR2 as SYDVKM. The CDR3 loop spans 15 amino acids. Trimming removed 2 bases from V and 4 bases from J, with 14 bases in between. In DNA form, the CDR3 reads TGTGCCAGCAGTTTAAGGCAGGGTATCGGAGAGACCCAGTACTTC. It yields the protein CASSLRQGIGETQYF.